This T cell receptor beta chain was recovered during a study of blood T cell repertoires in COVID-19. Study in general: Specimens from acute and convalescent COVID-19 originated in the United States, Italy and Spain. PBMCs, B-cell-depleted T cells, or T cells provided the cDNA or gDNA that made up the material.

In the study's own analysis: Amplifying reference gene primers gave estimates of nucleated cell counts. Profiled with immunoSEQ multiplex PCR; TCRdb holds only in-frame clones, not every one. The D gene and trimming were derived from the DNA, and the V and J assignments and clone size from that table. The table records 310,000 or so clones, 89% of them present only once. This CDR3 has 12 residues. V was clipped by 1 base and J by 10 bases, with 8 bases between them. The V gene's germline CDR1 is SGHAT and CDR2 FQNNGV. The TCR comes from a man aged 18 to 29 who had recovered from COVID-19. Sequencing was done on a sample of peripheral blood. This sequence joins TRBV11-2 and TRBJ2-1, with D maybe TRBD1 (6 bases). As DNA, the CDR3 is TGTGCCAGCAGCTTAGGGACAGAGGAGCAGTTCTTC. Translation gives CASSLGTEEQFF.